Each of the 25 T cell receptor beta chains below was sequenced from the same sample in a study of T-cell memory formation after mild COVID-19. One entry per CDR3 protein results from TCRdb running MiXCR on the 5' RACE reads. The sample has around 300,000 distinct CDR3 sequences, about an eighth seen once. Specimen: PBMCs or a T cell subset sorted from them (not recorded which). The receptor set was obtained from a man between 18 and 35 years old who had mild COVID-19 (a few samples of this study predate the infection). Cell type and time point are not known.

The J gene is TRBJ2-1, the V gene TRBV11-2, with D tentatively TRBD1 or TRBD2 (6 bases each). V gave up 5 bases and J gave up 8 bases, with 16 bases separating them. Germline CDR1 reads SGHAT; CDR2 reads FQNNGV. The CDR3 contains 14 residues. In DNA form, the CDR3 reads TGTGCCAGCAGCACGACCCTAGGGGGGCATGAGCAGTTCTTC. Translating it yields CASSTTLGGHEQFF.

This clonotype was observed a handful of times. This chain uses TRBV7-9 with TRBJ2-7; 13 bases line up with TRBD2. The germline V gene has CDR1 SEHNR and CDR2 FQNEAQ (reference sequence). The J segment lost 0 bases and the V segment lost 5 bases, leaving 7 bases of the junction unmatched. The CDR3 loop spans 17 amino acids. In DNA, the CDR3 is TGTGCCAGCAGCCGAGGGACTAGCGGGGAGAGCTCCTACGAGCAGTACTTC. Its translation: CASSRGTSGESSYEQYF. Full variable domain (outside the CDR3, taken from reference TRBV7-9 and TRBJ2-7): DTGVSQNPRHKITKRGQNVTFRCDPISEHNRLYWYRQTLGQGPEFLTYFQNEAQLEKSRLLSDRFSAERPKGSFSTLEIQRTEQGDSAMYLCASSRGTSGESSYEQYFGPGTRLTVT.

The genes are TRBV11-2 and TRBJ1-1; tentatively, D is TRBD1 (5 bases). The germline V and J ends were trimmed by 1 base and 5 bases, with 14 bases remaining between them. From germline, CDR1 is SGHAT and CDR2 FQNNGV. This CDR3 has 15 residues. CDR3 sequence reads: CASSLAGFLGTEAFF. The CDR3 DNA reads TGTGCCAGCAGCTTAGCAGGGTTCCTGGGGACTGAAGCTTTCTTT.

This clonotype was counted only a few times. V usage is TRBV30 and J usage is TRBJ2-7; D possibly corresponds to TRBD2 (5 bases). Trimming removed 2 bases at V and 3 bases at J, with 11 bases between. Germline V lookup: CDR1 GTSNPN, CDR2 SVGIG (reference sequence). The CDR3 contains 13 residues. The CDR3 nucleotides are TGTGCCTGGAGTAGAGGACTGAGCTACGAGCAGTACTTC. Translating gives CAWSRGLSYEQYF.

The chain links TRBV19 to TRBJ2-1; D gene unclear. Germline CDR1 is LNHDA and CDR2 is SQIVND (reference sequence). The CDR3 is made up of 12 amino acids. The V end was cut by 5 bases, the J end by 4 bases, with 6 bases between. Here the CDR3 DNA reads TGTGCCAGTAGTGCCATATACAATGAGCAGTTCTTC. It encodes CASSAIYNEQFF.

The CDR3 DNA reads as TGCAGTGCTAGAGATGTTACAGGGGACAACTATGGCTACACCTTC. Protein sequence: CSARDVTGDNYGYTF. The rearrangement links TRBV20-1 to TRBJ1-2, with 7 bases that match TRBD1. Per the germline V gene, CDR1 is DFQATT and CDR2 is SNEGSKA (reference sequence). The CDR3 extends over 15 amino acids. The junction had 6 bases not matched to a gene; V was cut back by 0 bases and J by 2 bases.

The genes are TRBV7-2 and TRBJ2-3; D is uncertain. CDR1 is SGHTA and CDR2 is FQGNSA in the germline V gene. The CDR3 is 12 amino acids. Trimming stripped 5 bases from V and 4 bases from J, with 7 bases between. The CDR3 DNA reads as TGTGCCAGCAGCGCCCAATCAGATACGCAGTATTTT. It encodes CASSAQSDTQYF.

This clonotype has only a few counts. V and J are TRBV10-3 and TRBJ2-6; D is uncertain. The CDR3 is 14 amino acids. V dropped 8 bases and J dropped 0 bases, with 8 bases sitting between them. Germline CDR1 is ENHRY and CDR2 is SYGVKD. This chain's CDR3 is CAIQRTSGANVLTF. The CDR3 DNA sequence: TGTGCCATCCAAAGGACCTCTGGGGCCAACGTCCTGACTTTC.

This rearrangement joins TRBV11-2 to TRBJ2-7, with D possibly being TRBD1 (5 bases). V dropped 1 base and J dropped 2 bases, with 12 bases sitting between them. Germline-derived CDR1 and CDR2 are SGHAT and FQNNGV. The length of the CDR3 is 15 residues. The DNA for the CDR3 is TGTGCCAGCAGCTTAGGGACATTTGCCACCTACGAGCAGTACTTC. Translation: CASSLGTFATYEQYF.

The sample holds many counts of this clonotype. This chain uses TRBV7-2 with TRBJ1-2; D possibly corresponds to TRBD1 (5 bases). The V gene's germline CDR1 is SGHTA and CDR2 FQGNSA. CDR3 length: 13 residues. V was clipped by 1 base and J by 8 bases, with 11 bases between them. The CDR3 region is CASSLGQGGGYTF. The CDR3 DNA follows: TGTGCCAGCAGCTTAGGGCAGGGCGGAGGCTACACCTTC. Full variable domain (rest looked up from reference TRBV7-2 and TRBJ1-2): GAGVSQSPSNKVTEKGKDVELRCDPISGHTALYWYRQSLGQGLEFLIYFQGNSAPDKSGLPSDRFSAERTGGSVSTLTIQRTQQEDSAVYLCASSLGQGGGYTFGSGTRLTVV.

The rearrangement joins TRBV12-3 or TRBV12-4 to TRBJ2-5; TRBD2 matches 8 bases. Trimming at V came to 6 bases and at J to 5 bases, leaving 8 bases not matched to a gene. The CDR3 runs to 14 residues. The CDR3 loop is CASRPGGLVETQYF. The CDR3 DNA sequence: TGTGCCAGCAGGCCGGGGGGGCTTGTGGAGACCCAGTACTTC.

This clonotype was seen many times. The CDR3 bases are TGTGCCAGCAGCTTATATTTCGACTATGGCTACACCTTC. Translating it yields CASSLYFDYGYTF. The chain joins TRBV7-9 to TRBJ1-2, with D hard to call. From germline, CDR1 is SEHNR and CDR2 FQNEAQ (reference sequence). Trimming stripped 2 bases from V and 3 bases from J, with 7 bases between. The CDR3 contains 13 residues.

V usage is TRBV12-3 or TRBV12-4 and J usage is TRBJ2-3; D might be TRBD1 (6 bases). This CDR3 spans 13 amino acids. Trimming cost V 6 bases and J 4 bases, with 11 bases left between them. The CDR3 region has the DNA TGTGCCAGCAGGCGTCCAGGGGCAGATACGCAGTATTTT. Translating it yields CASRRPGADTQYF.

This clonotype was counted many times. V usage is TRBV4-1 and J usage is TRBJ2-2; 8 positions agree with TRBD1. The CDR3 sequence is 16 residues long. V lost 2 bases to trimming and J lost 5 bases; unmatched junction nucleotides: 7. Per the germline V gene, CDR1 is MGHRA and CDR2 is YSYEKL. This CDR3 is CASSQPGQGSTGELFF. CDR3 nucleotides: TGCGCCAGCAGCCAACCAGGACAGGGTAGTACCGGGGAGCTGTTTTTT.

This chain uses TRBV7-2 with TRBJ2-5; TRBD1 matches at 9 bases. Germline V lookup: CDR1 SGHTA, CDR2 FQGNSA. Germline trimming cut 1 base from V and 6 bases from J; bases unmatched to any gene: 9. The CDR3 is 16 amino acids. CDR3 amino acids: CASSLGGTGPSQTQYF. The CDR3, as DNA: TGTGCCAGCAGCTTAGGGGGGACAGGGCCATCCCAGACCCAGTACTTC.

This clonotype was observed a handful of times. The rearrangement links TRBV6-5 to TRBJ1-1; D is uncertain. The ends were cut back, 7 bases at V and 8 bases at J, with 17 bases in the middle. In germline, CDR1 is MNHEY, CDR2 SVGAGI. CDR3 length equals 13 residues. The CDR3, as DNA: TGTGCCAGCACCCCGACCCTAGACGAGGAAGCTTTCTTT. Its protein is CASTPTLDEEAFF.

This clonotype has only a few counts. This chain links TRBV6-5 with TRBJ1-2; D ambiguous. Germline V gives CDR1 MNHEY, CDR2 SVGAGI. The CDR3 has 13 amino acids. Trimming removed 3 bases at V and 8 bases at J, with 13 bases between. The CDR3 nucleotides are TGTGCCAGCAGTTATGGGCCCCTCAGCGGCTACACCTTC. It is translated as CASSYGPLSGYTF.

The CDR3 bases are TGTGCCAGCAGTGGGGCAGGGACTAGAAGTAATGAGCAGTTCTTC. It codes for CASSGAGTRSNEQFF. The chain combines TRBV28 with TRBJ2-1; TRBD2 agrees at 8 bases. V gave up 5 bases and J gave up 7 bases; unmatched junction bases: 10. There are 15 residues in the CDR3. Germline V gives CDR1 MDHEN, CDR2 SYDVKM.

The chain combines TRBV5-1 with TRBJ1-1, with 8 bases lining up with TRBD1. The CDR3 sequence is 14 residues long. V gave up 6 bases and J gave up 3 bases; unmatched junction bases: 7. Germline V CDR1 and CDR2: SGHRS, YFSETQ. The CDR3 DNA reads TGCGCCAGCAATATGGGACAGGCGGACACTGAAGCTTTCTTT. It codes for CASNMGQADTEAFF.

The V and J genes are TRBV4-1 and TRBJ1-2, with D possibly being TRBD1 (5 bases). The CDR3 extends over 14 amino acids. CDR1 is MGHRA, CDR2 YSYEKL, per germline. V dropped 1 base and J dropped 6 bases, with 12 bases sitting between them. The CDR3 DNA sequence: TGCGCCAGCAGCCAAGGGTTGGGGGGAAATGGCTACACCTTC. Amino acids: CASSQGLGGNGYTF.

The chain couples TRBV4-3 to TRBJ2-3, with D maybe TRBD1 (5 bases). The CDR3 has 13 amino acids. In germline, CDR1 is LGHNA, CDR2 YSLEER. Trimming took off 3 bases at V and 6 bases at J, with 10 bases between the two ends. The DNA of the CDR3 is TGCGCCAGCAGCCAGGGGCCGAGGGATACGCAGTATTTT. Amino acid sequence: CASSQGPRDTQYF.

This clonotype was counted ten times or more. CDR3 amino acids: CASSVGGGGNTGELFF. The CDR3 coding sequence is TGTGCCAGCAGCGTCGGCGGGGGCGGAAACACCGGGGAGCTGTTTTTT. The rearrangement joins TRBV9 to TRBJ2-2, with D perhaps matching TRBD2 (7 bases). Germline V CDR1 and CDR2: SGDLS, YYNGEE. This CDR3 has 16 residues. V dropped 2 bases and J dropped 2 bases, with 13 bases sitting between them. Together with reference TRBV9 and TRBJ2-2, the CDR3 gives the full variable domain: DSGVTQTPKHLITATGQRVTLRCSPRSGDLSVYWYQQSLDQGLQFLIQYYNGEERAKGNILERFSAQQFPDLHSELNLSSLELGDSALYFCASSVGGGGNTGELFFGEGSRLTVL.

In this sample, this clonotype turned up a few times. The chain employs TRBV6-2 or TRBV6-3 and TRBJ1-5; D ambiguous. CDR3 length: 12 residues. CDR1 MNHEY and CDR2 SVGEGT come from the germline V gene. V was cut by 6 bases and J by 7 bases, with 10 bases left in between. The CDR3 bases are TGTGCCAGCAGGGAGGGCGAACAGCCCCAGCATTTT. Translation gives CASREGEQPQHF.

The CDR3: CASSLGGIWRHEQFF. The CDR3, as DNA: TGTGCCAGCAGTTTAGGGGGGATATGGCGGCATGAGCAGTTCTTC. The chain is built from TRBV12-3 or TRBV12-4 and TRBJ2-1, with D perhaps given as TRBD1 or TRBD2 (5 bases each). Trimming took off 1 base at V and 8 bases at J, with 15 bases between the two ends. The CDR3 spans 15 residues.

This clonotype was observed at least ten times. The chain is built from TRBV4-3 and TRBJ2-1; 7 nucleotides line up with TRBD2. Germline V gene data show CDR1 as LGHNA and CDR2 as YSLEER. The CDR3 extends over 16 amino acids. V trimming: 1 base; J trimming: 1 base; junction bases outside the gene matches: 4. The CDR3 loop reads CASSQAPGLSYNEQFF. For the CDR3, the DNA is TGCGCCAGCAGCCAAGCTCCGGGACTATCCTACAATGAGCAGTTCTTC.